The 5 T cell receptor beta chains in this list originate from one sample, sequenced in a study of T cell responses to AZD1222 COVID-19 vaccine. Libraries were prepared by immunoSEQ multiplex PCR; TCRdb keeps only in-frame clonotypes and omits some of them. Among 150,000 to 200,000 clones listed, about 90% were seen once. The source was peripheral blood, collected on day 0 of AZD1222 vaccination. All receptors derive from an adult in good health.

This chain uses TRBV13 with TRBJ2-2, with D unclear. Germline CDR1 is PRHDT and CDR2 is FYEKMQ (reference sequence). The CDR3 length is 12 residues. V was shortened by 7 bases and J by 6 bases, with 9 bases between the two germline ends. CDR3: CASTKHPGELFF. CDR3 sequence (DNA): TGTGCCAGCACCAAGCACCCCGGGGAGCTGTTTTTT.

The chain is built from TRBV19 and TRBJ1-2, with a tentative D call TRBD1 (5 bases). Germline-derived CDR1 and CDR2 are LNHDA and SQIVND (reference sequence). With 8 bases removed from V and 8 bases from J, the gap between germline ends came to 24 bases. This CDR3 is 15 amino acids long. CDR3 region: CASDTDSGGIKGYTF. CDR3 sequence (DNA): TGTGCCAGTGATACTGACAGTGGGGGTATAAAAGGCTACACCTTC.

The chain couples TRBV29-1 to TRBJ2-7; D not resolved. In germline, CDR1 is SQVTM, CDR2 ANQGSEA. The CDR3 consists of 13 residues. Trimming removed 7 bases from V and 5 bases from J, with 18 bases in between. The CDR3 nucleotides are TGCAGCGCCGAGGTTATCCAGAGCAACGAGCAGTACTTC. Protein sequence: CSAEVIQSNEQYF.

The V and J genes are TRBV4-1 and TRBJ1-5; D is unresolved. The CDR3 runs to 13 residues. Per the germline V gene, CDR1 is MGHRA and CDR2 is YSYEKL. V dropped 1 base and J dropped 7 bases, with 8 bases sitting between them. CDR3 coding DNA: TGCGCCAGCAGCCAAGCCGTTGGCCAGCCCCAGCATTTT. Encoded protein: CASSQAVGQPQHF.

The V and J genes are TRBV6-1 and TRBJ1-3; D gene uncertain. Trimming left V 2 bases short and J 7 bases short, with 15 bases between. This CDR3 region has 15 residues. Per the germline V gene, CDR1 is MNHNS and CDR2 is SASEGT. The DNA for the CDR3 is TGTGCCAGCAGTGAAATGGGGAGGACGGGCAACACCATATATTTT. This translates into CASSEMGRTGNTIYF.